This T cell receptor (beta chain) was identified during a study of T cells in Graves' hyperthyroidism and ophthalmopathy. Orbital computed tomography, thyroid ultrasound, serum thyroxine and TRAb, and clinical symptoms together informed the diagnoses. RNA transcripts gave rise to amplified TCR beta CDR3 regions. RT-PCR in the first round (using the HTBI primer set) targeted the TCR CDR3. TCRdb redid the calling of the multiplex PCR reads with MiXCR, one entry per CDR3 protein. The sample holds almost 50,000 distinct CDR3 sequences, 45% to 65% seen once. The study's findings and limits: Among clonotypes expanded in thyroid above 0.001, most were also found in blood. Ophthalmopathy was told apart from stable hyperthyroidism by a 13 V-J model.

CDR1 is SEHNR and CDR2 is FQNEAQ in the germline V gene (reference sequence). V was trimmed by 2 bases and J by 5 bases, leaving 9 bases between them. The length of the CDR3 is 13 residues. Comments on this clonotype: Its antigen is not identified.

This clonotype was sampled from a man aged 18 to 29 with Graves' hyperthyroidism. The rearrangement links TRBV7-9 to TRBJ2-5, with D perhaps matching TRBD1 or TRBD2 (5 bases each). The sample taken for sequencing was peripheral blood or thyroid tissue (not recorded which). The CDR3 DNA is TGTGCCAGCAGCTTAAGAGGGGTGGAGACCCAGTACTTC. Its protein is CASSLRGVETQYF.